One and the same sample provided the 7 T cell receptor beta chains below, sequenced in a study of T cell repertoires in aging, cancer and after chemotherapy. Rearranged V-D-J TRB sequences were amplified with a mixed TRB-A/B primer pool. TCRdb re-called the multiplex PCR reads with MiXCR, one entry per CDR3 protein. Here the sample spans some 12,000 distinct CDR3 sequences, more than 20% being singletons. TCR beta rearrangements were amplified from peripheral blood genomic DNA. The sequenced sample was blood. Source of these receptors: a human donor in good health.

J is TRBJ1-2 and V is TRBV21-1; TRBD1, the table's D call, was not compared with the DNA. TRBV21-1 is deemed a pseudogene. This CDR3 contains 12 residues. Here the CDR3 reads CASGRGQYGYTF. The CDR3 nucleotides are TGTGCCAGCGGGCGGGGGCAATATGGCTACACCTTC.

Sample share makes this clonotype medium-sized (0.01 to 0.1%). J is TRBJ2-1 and V is TRBV29-1; the match to TRBD2 covers 9 bases. Germline CDR1 SQVTM, CDR2 ANQGSEA. Trimming cost V 6 bases and J 9 bases; bases outside gene matches: 9. The CDR3 spans 13 residues. The DNA for the CDR3 is TGCAGCGTAGACGCGGGGGGGCCGAGTGAGCAGTTCTTC. Protein: CSVDAGGPSEQFF.

This clonotype came up a few times. The chain is built from TRBV20-1 and TRBJ2-2; the match to TRBD1 covers 8 bases. The ends lost 0 bases at V and 5 bases at J; junction bases unmatched: 8. Germline V gives CDR1 DFQATT, CDR2 SNEGSKA (reference sequence). This CDR3 comprises 16 residues. Here the CDR3 reads CSARDRTTGETGELFF. DNA of the CDR3: TGCAGTGCTAGAGATCGAACGACAGGGGAAACCGGGGAGCTGTTTTTT.

By share, this clonotype ranks as medium-sized. This CDR3 reads CASSSRLAGDRDTQYF. CDR3 nucleotides: TGTGCCAGCAGTTCTCGACTAGCGGGGGACCGGGATACGCAGTATTTT. This chain links TRBV6-5 with TRBJ2-3; 12 positions match TRBD2. V trimming: 4 bases; J trimming: 6 bases; junction bases outside the gene matches: 8. This CDR3 spans 16 amino acids. In germline, CDR1 is MNHEY, CDR2 SVGAGI.

This clonotype is labeled as medium-sized. The chain uses TRBV5-6 and TRBJ1-2; no clear D gene. The CDR3 runs to 13 residues. V was shortened by 1 base and J by 4 bases, with 8 bases between the two germline ends. CDR1 SGHDT and CDR2 YYEEEE come from the germline V gene. For the CDR3, the DNA is TGTGCCAGCAGCTTGAATATGCCCTATGGCTACACCTTC. Its protein is CASSLNMPYGYTF. Looking up the rest from reference TRBV5-6 and TRBJ1-2 gives the full variable domain: DAGVTQSPTHLIKTRGQQVTLRCSPKSGHDTVSWYQQALGQGPQFIFQYYEEEERQRGNFPDRFSGHQFPNYSSELNVNALLLGDSALYLCASSLNMPYGYTFGSGTRLTVV.

This clonotype was seen only a few times. This chain uses TRBV12-3 or TRBV12-4 with TRBJ1-5; a possible D gene is TRBD1 (5 bases). Trimming took off 6 bases at V and 2 bases at J, with 14 bases between the two ends. The CDR3 extends over 15 amino acids. The CDR3 loop reads CASSQDMLGNQPQHF. The CDR3 DNA sequence: TGTGCCAGCAGCCAGGACATGCTCGGCAATCAGCCCCAGCATTTT.

This clonotype has a handful of counts. This chain connects TRBV7-9 to TRBJ2-3, with D uncertain. V lost 5 bases and J 5 bases, leaving 14 bases between the germline ends. The CDR3 runs 14 residues. CDR1 SEHNR and CDR2 FQNEAQ come from the germline V gene (reference sequence). Here the CDR3 reads CASSQSDIVDTQYF. DNA for the CDR3: TGTGCCAGCAGCCAATCGGATATTGTAGATACGCAGTATTTT.